This TCR beta chain derives from a study of T-cell memory formation after mild COVID-19. On the study more broadly: TCR clusters were mostly donor specific.

This clonotype was seen more than once but under ten times. TCRdb recomputed calls from the 5' RACE reads with MiXCR, one row per CDR3 protein. In the table there are 170,000 or so distinct CDR3 sequences, around a third of which are singletons. The V and J ends lost 6 bases and 0 bases respectively, with 14 bases between them. The CDR3 covers 16 residues. V gene TRBV12-3 or TRBV12-4 combines with J gene TRBJ1-4; tentatively, D is TRBD1 (5 bases). The clonotype originates from an adult woman who had mild COVID-19 (a few samples of this study predate the infection). Cell type and time point are not known. The material sequenced was PBMCs or a T cell subset sorted from them (not recorded which). CDR3 nucleotides: TGTGCCAGCAGGGTCCGGGGACGGGCAACTAATGAAAAACTGTTTTTT. It yields the protein CASRVRGRATNEKLFF.